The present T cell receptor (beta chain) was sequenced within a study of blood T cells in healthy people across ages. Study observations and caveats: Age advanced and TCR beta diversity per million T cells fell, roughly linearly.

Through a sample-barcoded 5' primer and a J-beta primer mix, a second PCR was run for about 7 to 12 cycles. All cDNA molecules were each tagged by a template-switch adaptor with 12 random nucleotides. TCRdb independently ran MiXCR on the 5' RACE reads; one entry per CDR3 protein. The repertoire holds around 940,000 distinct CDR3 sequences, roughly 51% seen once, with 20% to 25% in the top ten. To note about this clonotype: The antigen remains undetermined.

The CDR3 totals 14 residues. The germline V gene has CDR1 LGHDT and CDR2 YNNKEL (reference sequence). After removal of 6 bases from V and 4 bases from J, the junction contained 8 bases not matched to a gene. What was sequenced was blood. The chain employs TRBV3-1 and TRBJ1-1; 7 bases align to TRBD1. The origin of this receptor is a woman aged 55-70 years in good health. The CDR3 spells CASRTSGQITEAFF. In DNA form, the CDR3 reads TGTGCCAGCAGGACTTCGGGACAGATCACTGAAGCTTTCTTT.